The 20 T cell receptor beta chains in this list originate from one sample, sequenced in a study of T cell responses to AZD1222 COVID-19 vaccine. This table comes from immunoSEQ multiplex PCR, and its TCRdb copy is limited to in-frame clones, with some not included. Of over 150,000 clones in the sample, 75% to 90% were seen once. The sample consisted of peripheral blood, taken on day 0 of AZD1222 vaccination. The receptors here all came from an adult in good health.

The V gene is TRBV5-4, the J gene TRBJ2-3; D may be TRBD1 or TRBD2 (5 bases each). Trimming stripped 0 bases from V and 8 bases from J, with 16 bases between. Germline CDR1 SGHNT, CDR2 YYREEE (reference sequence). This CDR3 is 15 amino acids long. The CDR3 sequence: CASSLAGTASVTQYF. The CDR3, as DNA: TGTGCCAGCAGCTTGGCAGGGACCGCATCAGTTACGCAGTATTTT.

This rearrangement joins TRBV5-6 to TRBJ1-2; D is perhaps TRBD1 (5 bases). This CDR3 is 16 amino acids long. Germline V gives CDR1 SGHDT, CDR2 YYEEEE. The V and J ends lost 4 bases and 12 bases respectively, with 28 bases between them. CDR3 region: CASSAFRDLGFYGDTF. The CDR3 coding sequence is TGTGCCAGCAGCGCATTCCGGGACCTTGGGTTTTATGGTGACACCTTC.

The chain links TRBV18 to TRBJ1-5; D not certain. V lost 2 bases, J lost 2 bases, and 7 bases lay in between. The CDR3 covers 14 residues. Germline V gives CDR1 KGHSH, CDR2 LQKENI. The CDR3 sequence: CASSPGFGNQPQHF. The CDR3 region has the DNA TGTGCCAGCTCACCAGGGTTCGGCAATCAGCCCCAGCATTTT.

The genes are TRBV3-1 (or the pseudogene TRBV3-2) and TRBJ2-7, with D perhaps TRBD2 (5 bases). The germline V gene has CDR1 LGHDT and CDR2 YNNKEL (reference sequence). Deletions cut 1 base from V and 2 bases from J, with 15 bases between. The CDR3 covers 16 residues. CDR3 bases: TGTGCCAGCAGCCAAGTCCGGACTCCACTAACCTACGAGCAGTACTTC. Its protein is CASSQVRTPLTYEQYF.

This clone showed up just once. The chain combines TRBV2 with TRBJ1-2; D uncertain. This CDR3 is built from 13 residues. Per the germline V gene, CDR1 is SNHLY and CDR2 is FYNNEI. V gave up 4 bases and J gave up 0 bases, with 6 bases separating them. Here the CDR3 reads CASSGSPNYGYTF. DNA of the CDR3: TGTGCCAGCAGTGGCAGCCCTAACTATGGCTACACCTTC.

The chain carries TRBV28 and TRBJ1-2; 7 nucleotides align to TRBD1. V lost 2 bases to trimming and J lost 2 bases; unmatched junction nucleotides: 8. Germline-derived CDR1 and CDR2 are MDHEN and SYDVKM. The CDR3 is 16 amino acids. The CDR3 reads CASSLGGQWNNYGYTF. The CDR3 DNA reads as TGTGCCAGCAGTTTAGGGGGACAGTGGAACAACTATGGCTACACCTTC.

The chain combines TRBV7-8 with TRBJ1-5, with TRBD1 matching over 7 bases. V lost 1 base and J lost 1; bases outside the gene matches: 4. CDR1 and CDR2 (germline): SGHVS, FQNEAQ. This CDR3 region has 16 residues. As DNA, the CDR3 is TGTGCCAGCAGCTTAGAGGCAGGGGGAAGCAATCAGCCCCAGCATTTT. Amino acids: CASSLEAGGSNQPQHF.

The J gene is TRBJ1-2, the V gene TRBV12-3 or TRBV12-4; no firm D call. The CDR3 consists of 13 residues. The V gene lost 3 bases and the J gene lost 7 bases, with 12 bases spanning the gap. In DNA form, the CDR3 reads TGTGCCAGCAGTTTTAAGACTTTTTCTGGCTACACCTTC. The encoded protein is CASSFKTFSGYTF.

The CDR3 region has the DNA TGTGCCAGCAGTTTCATAGTCACAGGTGGGGACTATGGCTACACCTTC. Its protein is CASSFIVTGGDYGYTF. V gene TRBV28 combines with J gene TRBJ1-2; D possibly corresponds to TRBD1 (5 bases). CDR1 is MDHEN and CDR2 is SYDVKM in the germline V gene. The V end lost 3 bases, the J end lost 3 bases, and 17 bases lay between the germline ends. CDR3 length equals 16 residues.

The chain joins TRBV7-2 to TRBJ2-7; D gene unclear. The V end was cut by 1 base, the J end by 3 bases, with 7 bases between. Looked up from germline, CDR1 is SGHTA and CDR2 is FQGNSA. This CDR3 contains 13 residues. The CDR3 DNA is TGTGCCAGCAGCTTAGAAGACCGCTACGAGCAGTACTTC. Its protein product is CASSLEDRYEQYF. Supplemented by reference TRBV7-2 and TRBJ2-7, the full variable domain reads GAGVSQSPSNKVTEKGKDVELRCDPISGHTALYWYRQSLGQGLEFLIYFQGNSAPDKSGLPSDRFSAERTGGSVSTLTIQRTQQEDSAVYLCASSLEDRYEQYFGPGTRLTVT.

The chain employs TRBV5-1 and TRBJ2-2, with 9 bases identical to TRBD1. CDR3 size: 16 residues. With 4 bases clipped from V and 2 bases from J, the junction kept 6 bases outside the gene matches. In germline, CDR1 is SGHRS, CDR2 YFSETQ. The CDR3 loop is CASSQRTGANTGELFF. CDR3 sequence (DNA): TGCGCCAGCAGCCAACGGACAGGGGCCAACACCGGGGAGCTGTTTTTT.

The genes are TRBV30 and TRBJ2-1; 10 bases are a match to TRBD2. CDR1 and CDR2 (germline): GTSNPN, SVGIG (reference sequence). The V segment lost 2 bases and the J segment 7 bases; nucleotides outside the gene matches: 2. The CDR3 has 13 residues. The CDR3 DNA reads TGTGCCTGGAGTTGGACTAGCGGAAATGAGCAGTTCTTC. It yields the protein CAWSWTSGNEQFF.

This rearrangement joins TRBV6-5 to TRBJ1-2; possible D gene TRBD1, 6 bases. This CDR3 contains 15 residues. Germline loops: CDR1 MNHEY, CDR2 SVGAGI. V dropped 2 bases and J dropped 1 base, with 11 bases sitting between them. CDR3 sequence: CASSYGTTRNYGYTF. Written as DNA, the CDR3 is TGTGCCAGCAGTTACGGGACAACACGTAACTATGGCTACACCTTC.

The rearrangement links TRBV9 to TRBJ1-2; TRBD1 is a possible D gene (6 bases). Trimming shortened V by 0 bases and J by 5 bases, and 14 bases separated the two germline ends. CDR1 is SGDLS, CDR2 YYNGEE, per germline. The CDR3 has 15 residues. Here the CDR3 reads CASSVVGSGAYGYTF. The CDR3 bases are TGTGCCAGCAGCGTAGTAGGGTCAGGGGCTTATGGCTACACCTTC.

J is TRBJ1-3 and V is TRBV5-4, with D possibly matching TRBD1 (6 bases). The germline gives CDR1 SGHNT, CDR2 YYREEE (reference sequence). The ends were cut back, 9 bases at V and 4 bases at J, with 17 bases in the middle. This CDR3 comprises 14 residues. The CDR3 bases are TGTGCCACTGAAGACAGGAGGATCGGAAACACCATATATTTT. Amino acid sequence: CATEDRRIGNTIYF.

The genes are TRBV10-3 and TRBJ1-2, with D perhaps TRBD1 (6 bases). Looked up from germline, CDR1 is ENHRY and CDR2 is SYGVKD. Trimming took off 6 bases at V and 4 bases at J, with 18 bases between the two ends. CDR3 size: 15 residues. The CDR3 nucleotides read TGTGCCATCAGGGACACACTCGGACAGATCTATGGCTACACCTTC. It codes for CAIRDTLGQIYGYTF.

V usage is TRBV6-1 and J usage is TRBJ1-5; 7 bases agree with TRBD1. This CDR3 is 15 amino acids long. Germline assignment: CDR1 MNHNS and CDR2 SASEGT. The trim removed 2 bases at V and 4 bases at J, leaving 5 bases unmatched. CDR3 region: CASSEPGQPNQPQHF. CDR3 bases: TGTGCCAGCAGTGAACCGGGACAGCCTAATCAGCCCCAGCATTTT.

The CDR3, as DNA: TGCAGTGCTAGAGCCGGGAATCCCCTCCACTTT. Translating it yields CSARAGNPLHF. V and J are TRBV20-1 and TRBJ1-6; D unresolved. Trimming took 1 base from V and 13 from J, leaving 8 bases between them. Germline V gene data show CDR1 as DFQATT and CDR2 as SNEGSKA (reference sequence). The CDR3 is 11 amino acids.

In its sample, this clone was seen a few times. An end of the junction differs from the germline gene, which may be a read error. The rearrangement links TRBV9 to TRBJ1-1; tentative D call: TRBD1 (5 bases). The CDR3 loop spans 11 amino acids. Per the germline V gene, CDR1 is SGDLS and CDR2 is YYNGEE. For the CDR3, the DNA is TGTGCCAGCAGCGTAAACAACAGGCAAACTTTT. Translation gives CASSVNNRQTF.

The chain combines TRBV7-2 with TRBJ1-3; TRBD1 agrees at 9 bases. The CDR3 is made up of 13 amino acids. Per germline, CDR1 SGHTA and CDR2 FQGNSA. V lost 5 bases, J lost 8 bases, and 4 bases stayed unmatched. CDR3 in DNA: TGTGCCAGCAGCGTCGACAGGGGGGACACCATATATTTT. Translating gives CASSVDRGDTIYF.